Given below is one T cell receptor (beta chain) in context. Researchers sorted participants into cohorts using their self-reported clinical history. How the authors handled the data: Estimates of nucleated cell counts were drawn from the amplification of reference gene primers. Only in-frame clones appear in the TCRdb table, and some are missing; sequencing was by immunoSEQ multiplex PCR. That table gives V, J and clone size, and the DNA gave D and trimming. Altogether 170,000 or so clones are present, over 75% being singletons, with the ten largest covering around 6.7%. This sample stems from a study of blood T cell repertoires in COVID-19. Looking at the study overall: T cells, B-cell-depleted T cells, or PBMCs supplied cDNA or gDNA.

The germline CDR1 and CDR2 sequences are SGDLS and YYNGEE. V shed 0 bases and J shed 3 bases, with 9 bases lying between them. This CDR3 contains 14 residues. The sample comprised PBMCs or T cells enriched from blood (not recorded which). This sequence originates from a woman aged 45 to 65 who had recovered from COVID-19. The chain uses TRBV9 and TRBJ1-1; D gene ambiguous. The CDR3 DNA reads TGTGCCAGCAGCGTAGGGCAGTCGTACACTGAAGCTTTCTTT. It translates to CASSVGQSYTEAFF.